This T cell receptor beta chain was obtained from a study of T cells in Graves' hyperthyroidism and ophthalmopathy. Study-level findings and limits: Most thyroid clonotypes expanded above 0.001 appeared in blood too. Ophthalmopathy was predicted by the model a median of approximately 6.6 months ahead of onset.

Amplified TCR beta CDR3 regions derived from RNA transcripts. The HTBI primer set was used in a first-round RT-PCR of the TCR CDR3. Via MiXCR, TCRdb re-called the multiplex PCR reads, giving one row per CDR3 protein. Of approximately 320,000 distinct CDR3 sequences in the sample, approximately 16% are singletons; the top ten hold roughly a third. Notes on this clonotype: Its matching antigen is unknown.

Those patients with uncontrolled infection, other autoimmune disease, pregnancy or lactation were excluded. Based on clinical symptoms, serum thyroxine and TRAb, thyroid ultrasound and orbital computed tomography, diagnoses were reached. This CDR3 spans 15 amino acids. The trim removed 8 bases at V and 3 bases at J, leaving 8 bases unmatched. Germline loops: CDR1 MNHEY, CDR2 SVGEGT. The source is a man younger than 45 with Graves' hyperthyroidism. Sequenced sample: blood. The rearrangement links TRBV6-2 or TRBV6-3 to TRBJ2-1; 9 bases match TRBD1. This chain's CDR3 is CASGTRDRVYNEQFF. In DNA, the CDR3 is TGTGCCAGCGGGACCCGGGACAGGGTCTACAATGAGCAGTTCTTC.